A selection of T cell receptor beta chains follows, all from one sample in a study of blood T cell repertoires in COVID-19. The table came from immunoSEQ multiplex PCR; TCRdb's copy has only in-frame clones and leaves some out. The table lists about 220,000 clones, roughly 84% of them singletons, with roughly 2% in the top ten. The specimen was peripheral blood. Source of these receptors: a man aged 40-55 years with active or convalescent COVID-19. CDR3s include the opening cysteine and the closing phenylalanine or tryptophan. A D gene is named only where the DNA matches it firmly. Not all rows give a size; the values are once, few, many and, for expanded clones, a class.

clone size: .; D gene: TRBD2; V gene: TRBV6-1; J gene: TRBJ2-7; CDR3 protein: CASSEGLAGAYEQYF; CDR3 DNA: TGTGCCAGCAGTGAGGGGTTAGCGGGAGCATACGAGCAGTACTTC
clone size: .; D gene: .; V gene: TRBV2; J gene: TRBJ1-5; CDR3 protein: CASTGDRSRPQHF; CDR3 DNA: TGTGCCAGCACGGGTGACAGGAGTCGCCCCCAGCATTTT
clone size: .; D gene: .; V gene: TRBV30; J gene: TRBJ2-5; CDR3 protein: CAWSVRLREAQYF; CDR3 DNA: TGTGCCTGGAGTGTACGATTGCGAGAGGCCCAGTACTTC
clone size: .; D gene: TRBD1; V gene: TRBV19; J gene: TRBJ1-5; CDR3 protein: CASRTPGQGTFNQPQHF; CDR3 DNA: TGTGCCAGTAGGACTCCGGGACAGGGCACTTTCAATCAGCCCCAGCATTTT
clone size: .; D gene: .; V gene: TRBV28; J gene: TRBJ1-1; CDR3 protein: CASSLISLDRRNTEAFF; CDR3 DNA: TGTGCCAGCAGTTTAATCTCTCTTGACAGGAGGAACACTGAAGCTTTCTTT
clone size: .; D gene: .; V gene: TRBV7-8; J gene: TRBJ2-1; CDR3 protein: CASSFVLGPYNEQFF; CDR3 DNA: TGTGCCAGCAGCTTCGTCCTGGGCCCGTACAATGAGCAGTTCTTC
clone size: .; D gene: TRBD1; V gene: TRBV3-1/TRBV3-2; J gene: TRBJ1-2; CDR3 protein: CASSPVNRGSGYTF; CDR3 DNA: TGTGCCAGCAGCCCCGTAAACAGGGGGAGTGGCTACACCTTC
clone size: .; D gene: TRBD1; V gene: TRBV19; J gene: TRBJ1-1; CDR3 protein: CASSSTQGTVTENTEAFF; CDR3 DNA: TGTGCCAGTAGTTCCACCCAGGGGACAGTTACAGAGAACACTGAAGCTTTCTTT
clone size: .; D gene: TRBD1; V gene: TRBV27; J gene: TRBJ2-2; CDR3 protein: CASSVGQSNTGELFF; CDR3 DNA: TGTGCCAGCAGTGTGGGACAGTCGAACACCGGGGAGCTGTTTTTT
clone size: .; D gene: TRBD1; V gene: TRBV19; J gene: TRBJ1-1; CDR3 protein: CASRGRGLLNTEAFF; CDR3 DNA: TGTGCCAGTAGAGGCAGGGGGCTATTGAACACTGAAGCTTTCTTT
clone size: .; D gene: TRBD1; V gene: TRBV13; J gene: TRBJ1-1; CDR3 protein: CASSAGGLNTEAFF; CDR3 DNA: TGTGCCAGCAGCGCAGGGGGGTTGAACACTGAAGCTTTCTTT
clone size: once; D gene: .; V gene: TRBV7-2; J gene: TRBJ1-2; CDR3 protein: CASSFRTEAYGYTF; CDR3 DNA: TGTGCCAGCAGCTTTCGGACAGAGGCCTATGGCTACACCTTC
clone size: .; D gene: .; V gene: TRBV19; J gene: TRBJ1-5; CDR3 protein: CASSIDSGGNQPQHF; CDR3 DNA: TGTGCCAGTAGTATTGACTCAGGGGGCAATCAGCCCCAGCATTTT
clone size: once; D gene: .; V gene: TRBV19; J gene: TRBJ1-5; CDR3 protein: CASSRGIVNQPQHF; CDR3 DNA: TGTGCCAGTAGTAGAGGGATCGTCAATCAGCCCCAGCATTTT
clone size: .; D gene: .; V gene: TRBV6-5; J gene: TRBJ2-1; CDR3 protein: CASTRSWGPNEQFF; CDR3 DNA: TGTGCCAGCACCCGGTCATGGGGCCCCAATGAGCAGTTCTTC
clone size: .; D gene: TRBD2; V gene: TRBV7-7; J gene: TRBJ2-7; CDR3 protein: CASSPLLAGGTYEQYF; CDR3 DNA: TGTGCCAGCAGCCCTCTTCTAGCGGGGGGAACCTACGAGCAGTACTTC
clone size: .; D gene: .; V gene: TRBV27; J gene: TRBJ2-4; CDR3 protein: CASSLAGPTMDIQYF; CDR3 DNA: TGTGCCAGCAGTTTGGCAGGGCCAACCATGGACATTCAGTACTTC
clone size: .; D gene: .; V gene: TRBV28; J gene: TRBJ1-1; CDR3 protein: CASSFGTEAFF; CDR3 DNA: TGTGCCAGCAGTTTCGGCACTGAAGCTTTCTTT
clone size: .; D gene: .; V gene: TRBV28; J gene: TRBJ1-2; CDR3 protein: CASSVQSPNYGYTF; CDR3 DNA: TGTGCCAGCAGCGTTCAAAGCCCTAACTATGGCTACACCTTC
clone size: .; D gene: TRBD1; V gene: TRBV27; J gene: TRBJ1-1; CDR3 protein: CASSWVGQVINTEAFF; CDR3 DNA: TGTGCCAGCAGTTGGGTGGGACAGGTCATTAACACTGAAGCTTTCTTT
clone size: .; D gene: .; V gene: TRBV25-1; J gene: TRBJ1-3; CDR3 protein: CASSESGKGNTIYF; CDR3 DNA: TGTGCCAGCAGTGAATCGGGGAAAGGAAACACCATATATTTT
clone size: .; D gene: .; V gene: TRBV6-1; J gene: TRBJ1-6; CDR3 protein: CASSEWEGPRGSPLHF; CDR3 DNA: TGTGCCAGCAGTGAATGGGAGGGCCCGAGGGGGTCACCCCTCCACTTT
clone size: .; D gene: .; V gene: TRBV5-8; J gene: TRBJ1-6; CDR3 protein: CASSLGQPPLHF; CDR3 DNA: TGTGCCAGCAGCTTGGGACAGCCCCCCCTCCACTTT
clone size: .; D gene: .; V gene: TRBV6-5; J gene: TRBJ2-7; CDR3 protein: CASSYSGSSYEQYF; CDR3 DNA: TGTGCCAGCAGTTACTCGGGCAGCTCCTACGAGCAGTACTTC
clone size: .; D gene: TRBD1; V gene: TRBV5-5; J gene: TRBJ2-7; CDR3 protein: CASSLYQGAPSVEQYF; CDR3 DNA: TGTGCCAGCAGCTTGTATCAGGGGGCACCCTCGGTGGAGCAGTACTTC
clone size: .; D gene: .; V gene: TRBV28; J gene: TRBJ1-5; CDR3 protein: CASSLRAGVQPQHF; CDR3 DNA: TGTGCCAGCAGTTTAAGGGCAGGGGTTCAGCCCCAGCATTTT
clone size: .; D gene: TRBD1; V gene: TRBV2; J gene: TRBJ1-1; CDR3 protein: CASSDPGQAEIQAFF; CDR3 DNA: TGTGCCAGCAGTGACCCTGGACAGGCGGAAATCCAAGCTTTCTTT
clone size: .; D gene: .; V gene: TRBV6-5; J gene: TRBJ1-2; CDR3 protein: CASSYSWGQHFYGYTF; CDR3 DNA: TGTGCCAGCAGTTACTCCTGGGGACAACATTTCTATGGCTACACCTTC
clone size: .; D gene: TRBD1; V gene: TRBV28; J gene: TRBJ2-1; CDR3 protein: CASSPYFDGTGFYIF; CDR3 DNA: TGTGCCAGCAGTCCCTACTTCGACGGGACAGGGTTTTATATCTTC
clone size: .; D gene: .; V gene: TRBV28; J gene: TRBJ2-1; CDR3 protein: CASSYLDEQFF; CDR3 DNA: TGTGCCAGCAGCTACCTAGATGAGCAGTTCTTC
clone size: .; D gene: TRBD2; V gene: TRBV6-2/TRBV6-3; J gene: TRBJ2-1; CDR3 protein: CASSYSLSGRSYNEQFF; CDR3 DNA: TGTGCCAGCAGTTACAGCTTGAGCGGGAGATCCTACAATGAGCAGTTCTTC
clone size: .; D gene: .; V gene: TRBV5-6; J gene: TRBJ1-2; CDR3 protein: CASSTRVGGYTF; CDR3 DNA: TGTGCCAGCAGCACCAGGGTGGGTGGCTACACCTTC
clone size: .; D gene: .; V gene: TRBV5-1; J gene: TRBJ1-5; CDR3 protein: CASSLGHRDNQPQHF; CDR3 DNA: TGCGCCAGCAGCTTGGGACATCGCGACAATCAGCCCCAGCATTTT
clone size: few; D gene: .; V gene: TRBV7-3; J gene: TRBJ1-2; CDR3 protein: CASSLRQSDYGYTF; CDR3 DNA: TGTGCCAGCAGCTTAAGACAGAGTGACTATGGCTACACCTTC
clone size: .; D gene: .; V gene: TRBV7-2; J gene: TRBJ1-5; CDR3 protein: CASSLAMGGTQPQHF; CDR3 DNA: TGTGCCAGCAGCTTAGCGATGGGGGGAACTCAGCCCCAGCATTTT
clone size: .; D gene: .; V gene: TRBV6-5; J gene: TRBJ1-2; CDR3 protein: CASSYSGGANYGYTF; CDR3 DNA: TGTGCCAGCAGTTACTCGGGAGGAGCTAACTATGGCTACACCTTC
clone size: .; D gene: .; V gene: TRBV5-4; J gene: TRBJ2-4; CDR3 protein: CASSSEGPAKNIQYF; CDR3 DNA: TGTGCCAGCAGCTCGGAGGGCCCGGCCAAAAACATTCAGTACTTC
clone size: .; D gene: TRBD2; V gene: TRBV5-1; J gene: TRBJ2-1; CDR3 protein: CASSLGRLAGVHEQFF; CDR3 DNA: TGCGCCAGCAGCTTGGGCAGGCTAGCGGGAGTTCATGAGCAGTTCTTC
clone size: .; D gene: .; V gene: TRBV19; J gene: TRBJ1-2; CDR3 protein: CASYGAPVDGGYGYTF; CDR3 DNA: TGTGCCAGTTACGGAGCGCCCGTGGACGGGGGCTATGGCTACACCTTC
clone size: .; D gene: .; V gene: TRBV7-2; J gene: TRBJ1-1; CDR3 protein: CASSLASSGHEAFF; CDR3 DNA: TGTGCCAGCAGCTTAGCGTCGTCCGGACATGAAGCTTTCTTT
clone size: .; D gene: TRBD2; V gene: TRBV5-4; J gene: TRBJ2-7; CDR3 protein: CASSRLAGGRYEQYF; CDR3 DNA: TGTGCCAGCAGCCGACTAGCGGGAGGACGCTACGAGCAGTACTTC
clone size: .; D gene: .; V gene: TRBV6-2/TRBV6-3; J gene: TRBJ1-1; CDR3 protein: CASSFQFTEAFF; CDR3 DNA: TGTGCCAGCAGTTTTCAGTTCACTGAAGCTTTCTTT
clone size: few; D gene: .; V gene: TRBV3-1/TRBV3-2; J gene: TRBJ2-2; CDR3 protein: CASSPRGVNTGELFF; CDR3 DNA: TGTGCCAGCAGCCCCAGGGGGGTGAACACCGGGGAGCTGTTTTTT
clone size: .; D gene: .; V gene: TRBV2; J gene: TRBJ1-4; CDR3 protein: CASKGFQGPRRLFF; CDR3 DNA: TGTGCCAGCAAAGGGTTTCAGGGCCCCCGGCGTCTGTTTTTT
clone size: .; D gene: .; V gene: TRBV29-1; J gene: TRBJ1-1; CDR3 protein: CSVVGSSDTEAFF; CDR3 DNA: TGCAGCGTTGTTGGTAGCTCGGACACTGAAGCTTTCTTT
clone size: .; D gene: .; V gene: TRBV3-1/TRBV3-2; J gene: TRBJ2-3; CDR3 protein: CASSQRRPTDTQYF; CDR3 DNA: TGTGCCAGCAGCCAAAGGAGGCCCACAGATACGCAGTATTTT
clone size: .; D gene: .; V gene: TRBV15; J gene: TRBJ2-7; CDR3 protein: CATSRAGSFLWEQYF; CDR3 DNA: TGTGCCACCAGCAGAGCCGGGTCTTTCCTCTGGGAGCAGTACTTC
clone size: .; D gene: .; V gene: TRBV10-3; J gene: TRBJ2-7; CDR3 protein: CAIGVRQGSSHEQYF; CDR3 DNA: TGTGCCATCGGCGTGCGGCAGGGGAGTTCTCACGAGCAGTACTTC
clone size: .; D gene: .; V gene: TRBV6-1; J gene: TRBJ1-6; CDR3 protein: CASSERSHREAINSPLHF; CDR3 DNA: TGTGCCAGCAGTGAACGAAGTCACCGCGAGGCGATTAATTCACCCCTCCACTTT
clone size: .; D gene: .; V gene: TRBV5-1; J gene: TRBJ2-5; CDR3 protein: CASSLFGEYQETQYF; CDR3 DNA: TGCGCCAGCAGCTTGTTCGGGGAGTACCAAGAGACCCAGTACTTC
clone size: .; D gene: .; V gene: TRBV28; J gene: TRBJ1-2; CDR3 protein: CATRSDYGYTF; CDR3 DNA: TGTGCCACCAGGAGCGACTATGGCTACACCTTC
clone size: .; D gene: TRBD1; V gene: TRBV30; J gene: TRBJ1-5; CDR3 protein: CAWSVDRVLEPQHF; CDR3 DNA: TGTGCCTGGAGTGTTGACAGGGTCCTGGAGCCCCAGCATTTT
clone size: .; D gene: TRBD2; V gene: TRBV2; J gene: TRBJ2-3; CDR3 protein: CASSDSSGTDTQYF; CDR3 DNA: TGTGCCAGCAGTGACAGTAGCGGGACAGATACGCAGTATTTT